The 13 T cell receptor beta chains below all came from one sample that was sequenced in a study of patients and donors after allogeneic stem cell transplantation. TCRdb reanalysed the RT-PCR reads using MiXCR and keeps one entry per CDR3 protein. The sample has 410,000 or so distinct CDR3 sequences, roughly 16% seen once. Sequencing was done on a sample of blood, either unsorted or a sorted T cell fraction (not recorded which). These receptors were taken from a human donor who was either an allogeneic HSCT recipient or a stem cell or donor lymphocyte infusion donor (not recorded which). It is not recorded whose cells these are; they may come from a transplant donor.

This clonotype was seen only a few times. V is TRBV11-1 and J is TRBJ2-2; D is tentatively TRBD1 or TRBD2 (7 bases each). CDR1 SGHAT and CDR2 FQDESV come from the germline V gene (reference sequence). Trimming stripped 5 bases from V and 0 bases from J, with 25 bases between. There are 20 residues in the CDR3. The CDR3 DNA sequence: TGTGCCAGCAGCCACACGTCGGTCAGGGGGAGGGGGCCGAACACCGGGGAGCTGTTTTTT. It yields the protein CASSHTSVRGRGPNTGELFF. The whole variable domain, remainder taken from reference TRBV11-1 and TRBJ2-2, is EAEVAQSPRYKITEKSQAVAFWCDPISGHATLYWYRQILGQGPELLVQFQDESVVDDSQLPKDRFSAERLKGVDSTLKIQPAELGDSAMYLCASSHTSVRGRGPNTGELFFGEGSRLTVL.

This clonotype has only a few counts. The chain uses TRBV5-1 and TRBJ1-2, with 9 bases identical to TRBD1. This CDR3 is 14 amino acids long. Germline lookup yields CDR1 SGHRS and CDR2 YFSETQ. J was trimmed by 8 bases and V by 4 bases; bases with no gene match: 9. The CDR3 here is CASSVDRGGRGYTF. Written as DNA, the CDR3 is TGCGCCAGCAGCGTGGACAGGGGCGGAAGGGGCTACACCTTC.

The chain links TRBV10-3 to TRBJ2-5; D call uncertain. V lost 4 bases and J 5 bases, leaving 5 bases between the germline ends. Germline V CDR1 and CDR2: ENHRY, SYGVKD. The CDR3 length is 11 residues. The CDR3 DNA is TGTGCCATCAGTGCCGGGGAGACCCAGTACTTC. This sequence encodes CAISAGETQYF.

This clonotype was seen only a few times. The V call is TRBV24-1, the J call TRBJ2-1, with TRBD1 matching 9 bases. CDR1 and CDR2 (germline): KGHDR, SFDVKD. V trimming: 2 bases; J trimming: 10 bases; junction bases outside the gene matches: 5. The CDR3 consists of 14 residues. CDR3 sequence reads: CATSDWTGVYEQFF. The CDR3, as DNA: TGTGCCACCAGTGATTGGACAGGGGTATACGAGCAGTTCTTC.

This chain uses TRBV20-1 with TRBJ2-5, with 8 bases lining up with TRBD1. The CDR3 covers 12 residues. Germline trimming cut 7 bases from V and 3 bases from J; bases unmatched to any gene: 4. Germline values: CDR1 DFQATT, CDR2 SNEGSKA (reference sequence). CDR3 in DNA: TGCAGTGTTGGACAGGGAAAAGAGACCCAGTACTTC. Its translation: CSVGQGKETQYF.

At least ten counts were recorded for this clonotype. V usage is TRBV6-5 and J usage is TRBJ1-1, with TRBD1 matching 7 bases. Germline loops: CDR1 MNHEY, CDR2 SVGAGI. Losses at the gene ends were 6 bases for V and 1 base for J; bases not matched to a gene: 5. This CDR3 has 14 amino acids. The CDR3 spells CASSYRTGNTEAFF. In DNA, the CDR3 is TGTGCCAGCAGCTATAGGACAGGGAACACTGAAGCTTTCTTT.

This clonotype has just a few counts. This sequence joins TRBV29-1 and TRBJ2-3; 7 bases map to TRBD2. CDR1 is SQVTM and CDR2 is ANQGSEA in the germline V gene. The ends lost 0 bases at V and 2 bases at J; junction bases unmatched: 8. The CDR3 consists of 16 residues. This CDR3 is CSVEDRASGLTDTQYF. In DNA, the CDR3 is TGCAGCGTTGAAGATCGGGCTAGCGGCCTCACAGATACGCAGTATTTT.

This clonotype was found a few times. The chain carries TRBV2 and TRBJ2-7; D may be TRBD1 or TRBD2 (6 bases each). This CDR3 region has 17 residues. V shed 2 bases and J shed 0 bases, with 17 bases lying between them. From germline, CDR1 is SNHLY and CDR2 FYNNEI. The CDR3 loop reads CASSETGRRKSSYEQYF. Written as DNA, the CDR3 is TGTGCCAGCAGTGAAACAGGGAGGCGGAAGAGCTCCTACGAGCAGTACTTC.

This clonotype has ten or more counts. The chain combines TRBV12-3 or TRBV12-4 with TRBJ2-2; 7 bases map to TRBD2. This CDR3 is 13 amino acids long. V lost 8 bases, J lost 3 bases, and 3 bases stayed unmatched. The CDR3 here is CASDGGDTGELFF. CDR3 coding DNA: TGTGCCAGCGATGGGGGGGACACCGGGGAGCTGTTTTTT.

This clonotype has a handful of counts. The V call is TRBV9, the J call TRBJ2-1, with D tentatively TRBD1 or TRBD2 (5 bases each). Germline loops: CDR1 SGDLS, CDR2 YYNGEE. The CDR3 extends over 16 amino acids. Trimming removed 3 bases from V and 0 bases from J, with 13 bases in between. CDR3 loop: CASSGGGAASYNEQFF. The CDR3 region has the DNA TGTGCCAGCAGCGGTGGGGGAGCGGCCTCCTACAATGAGCAGTTCTTC.

This clonotype was seen at least ten times. The rearrangement uses TRBV5-1 and TRBJ2-2; 7 bases match TRBD1. Per the germline V gene, CDR1 is SGHRS and CDR2 is YFSETQ. The CDR3 covers 15 residues. V was clipped by 0 bases and J by 4 bases; unmatched bases: 3. CDR3: CASSLVAGGTGELFF. CDR3 nucleotides: TGCGCCAGCAGCTTGGTTGCAGGGGGCACCGGGGAGCTGTTTTTT.

This rearrangement joins TRBV5-1 to TRBJ1-2; 10 nucleotides align to TRBD1. The CDR3 extends over 15 amino acids. Per the germline V gene, CDR1 is SGHRS and CDR2 is YFSETQ. With 4 bases clipped from V and 0 bases from J, the junction kept 3 bases outside the gene matches. CDR3 DNA sequence: TGCGCCAGCAGCCGGGGGACAGGGGCTAACTATGGCTACACCTTC. Translating it yields CASSRGTGANYGYTF.

V usage is TRBV5-1 and J usage is TRBJ2-7; perhaps TRBD2 as D (5 bases). Between the trimmed V and J ends, which lost 7 bases and 3 bases, there was a span of 20 bases. Germline V lookup: CDR1 SGHRS, CDR2 YFSETQ. This CDR3 spans 15 amino acids. The CDR3 region is CASGGRGATSYEQYF. The DNA for the CDR3 is TGCGCCAGCGGCGGACGGGGTGCAACGAGCTACGAGCAGTACTTC.